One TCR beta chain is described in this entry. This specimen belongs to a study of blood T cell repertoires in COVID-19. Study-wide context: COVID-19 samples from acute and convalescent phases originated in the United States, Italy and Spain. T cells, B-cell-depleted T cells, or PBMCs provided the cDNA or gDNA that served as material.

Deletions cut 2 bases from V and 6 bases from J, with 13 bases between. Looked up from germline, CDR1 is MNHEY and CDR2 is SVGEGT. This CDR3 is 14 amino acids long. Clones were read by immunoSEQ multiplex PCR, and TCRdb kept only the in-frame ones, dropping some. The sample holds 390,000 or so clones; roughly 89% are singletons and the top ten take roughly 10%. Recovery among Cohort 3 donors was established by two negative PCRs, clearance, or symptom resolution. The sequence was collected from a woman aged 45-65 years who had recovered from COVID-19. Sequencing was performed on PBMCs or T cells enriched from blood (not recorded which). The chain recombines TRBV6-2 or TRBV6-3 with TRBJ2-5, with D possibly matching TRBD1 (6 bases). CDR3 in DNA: TGTGCCAGCAGTTACCTTCCGGACAGACAGACCCAGTACTTC. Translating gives CASSYLPDRQTQYF.